This T cell receptor (beta chain) originates from a study of blood T cells in healthy people across ages. Study outcomes and limitations: Older individuals had lower TCR beta diversity per million T cells (the decline was roughly linear).

Sample-barcoded 5' priming and a J-beta primer mix drove a second PCR of about 6 to 12 cycles. Via MiXCR, TCRdb re-called the 5' RACE reads, giving one row per CDR3 protein. Altogether some 900,000 distinct CDR3 sequences are present, roughly 52% being singletons, with the ten largest covering about an eighth. This clonotype was seen a handful of times. Its antigen remains unknown. Germline values: CDR1 SGHRS, CDR2 YFSETQ. J gave up 0 bases and V 4 bases, and 10 bases lay outside the gene matches. The CDR3 consists of 17 residues. The clonotype was recovered from a young man in good health. Sequencing was performed on blood. The V gene is TRBV5-1, the J gene TRBJ2-3; 8 bases are a match to TRBD2. The CDR3 spells CASSATKLAASTDTQYF. The CDR3 DNA reads as TGCGCCAGCAGCGCTACCAAACTAGCGGCAAGCACAGATACGCAGTATTTT.